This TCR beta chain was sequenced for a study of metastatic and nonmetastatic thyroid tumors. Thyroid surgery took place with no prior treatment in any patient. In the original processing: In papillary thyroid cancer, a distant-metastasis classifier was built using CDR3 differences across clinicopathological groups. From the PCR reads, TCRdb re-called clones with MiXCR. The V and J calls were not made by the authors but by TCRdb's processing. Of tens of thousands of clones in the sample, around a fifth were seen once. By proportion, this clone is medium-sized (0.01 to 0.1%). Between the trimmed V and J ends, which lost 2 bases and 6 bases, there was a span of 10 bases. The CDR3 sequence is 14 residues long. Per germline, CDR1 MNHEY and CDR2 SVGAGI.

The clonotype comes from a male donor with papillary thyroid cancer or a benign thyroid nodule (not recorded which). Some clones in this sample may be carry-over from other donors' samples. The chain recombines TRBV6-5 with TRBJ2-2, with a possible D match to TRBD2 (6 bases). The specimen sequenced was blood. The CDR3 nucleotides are TGTGCCAGCAGTTACAGGTCGGGAGCCGGGGAGCTGTTTTTT. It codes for CASSYRSGAGELFF.